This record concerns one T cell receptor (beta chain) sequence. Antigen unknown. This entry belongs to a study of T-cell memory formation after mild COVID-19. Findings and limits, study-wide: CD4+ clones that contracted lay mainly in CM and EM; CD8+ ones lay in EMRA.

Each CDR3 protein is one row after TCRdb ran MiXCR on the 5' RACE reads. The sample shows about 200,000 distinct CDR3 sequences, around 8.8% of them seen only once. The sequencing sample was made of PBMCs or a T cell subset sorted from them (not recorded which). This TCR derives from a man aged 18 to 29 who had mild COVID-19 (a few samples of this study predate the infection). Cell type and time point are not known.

The CDR3, as DNA: TGTGCCAGCGGACTTGGGACCGGGGAGCTGTTTTTT. Protein: CASGLGTGELFF. The chain has TRBV6-5 and TRBJ2-2, with D perhaps TRBD2 (5 bases). The CDR3 length is 12 residues. V was cut by 8 bases and J by 5 bases, with 9 bases left in between. Germline CDR1 reads MNHEY; CDR2 reads SVGAGI.